This T cell receptor beta chain emerged from a study of identical twins. General observations from the study: Not following the same donors, the study drew its conclusions from cross-sectional statistical analysis.

Comments on this clonotype: As yet, its antigen is unknown.

TCRdb processed the 5' RACE reads anew with MiXCR; each CDR3 protein has one entry. Here the sample spans 350,000 or so distinct CDR3 sequences, about 12% being singletons. The CDR3 extends over 16 amino acids. V was pared by 3 bases and J by 10 bases, with 9 bases of the junction left unmatched. The sample also formed part of further work on yellow fever vaccine responses in identical twins.

The TCR was taken from a woman between 18 and 29 years old in good health. V is TRBV12-3 or TRBV12-4 and J is TRBJ2-1; 13 bases map to TRBD2. Input material: CD8+ T cells sorted from blood. CDR3 sequence reads: CASSFTTSGRAREQFF. The CDR3 DNA reads as TGTGCCAGCAGTTTCACAACTAGCGGGAGGGCCAGGGAGCAGTTCTTC.